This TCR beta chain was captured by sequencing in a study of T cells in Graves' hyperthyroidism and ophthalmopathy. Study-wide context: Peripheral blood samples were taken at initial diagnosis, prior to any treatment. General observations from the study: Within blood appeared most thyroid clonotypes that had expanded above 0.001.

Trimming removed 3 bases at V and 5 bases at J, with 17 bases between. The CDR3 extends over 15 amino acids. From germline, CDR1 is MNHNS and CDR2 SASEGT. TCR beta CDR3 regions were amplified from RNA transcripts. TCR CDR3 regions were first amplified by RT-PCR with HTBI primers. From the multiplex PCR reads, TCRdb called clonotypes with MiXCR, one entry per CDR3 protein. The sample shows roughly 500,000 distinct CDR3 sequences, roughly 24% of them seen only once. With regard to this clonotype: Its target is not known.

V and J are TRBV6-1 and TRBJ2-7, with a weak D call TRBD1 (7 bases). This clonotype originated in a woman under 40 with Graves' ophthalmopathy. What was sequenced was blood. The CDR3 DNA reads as TGTGCCAGCAGTGAGAATCGCGGGGACAGAGACGAGCAGTACTTC. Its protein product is CASSENRGDRDEQYF.